A single sample gave rise to the 8 T cell receptor beta chains below, sequenced in a study of Graves' ophthalmopathy and Graves' hyperthyroidism. Amplification from RNA transcripts yielded the TCR beta CDR3 regions. Second-round multiplex PCR came after a first-round RT-PCR that employed HTBI primers. TCRdb called the multiplex PCR reads again in MiXCR, with one record for every CDR3 protein. Seen here are over a million distinct CDR3 sequences, approximately 35% observed once, and the top ten hold around 10%. The sequenced sample was peripheral blood or thyroid tissue (not recorded which). The source of these receptors is an adult man with Graves' hyperthyroidism.

The V gene is TRBV6-5, the J gene TRBJ1-5; no firm D call. Trimming stripped 8 bases from V and 0 bases from J, with 14 bases between. Germline CDR1 is MNHEY and CDR2 is SVGAGI. This CDR3 region has 15 residues. CDR3 in DNA: TGTGCCAGCGGACCCCCGCAGGATAGCAATCAGCCCCAGCATTTT. The encoded protein is CASGPPQDSNQPQHF.

This clonotype was observed many times. This sequence joins TRBV7-2 and TRBJ1-6; D unclear. Germline V gene lookup returns CDR1 SGHTA and CDR2 FQGNSA. The CDR3 covers 14 residues. The germline V and J ends were trimmed by 3 bases and 4 bases, with 7 bases remaining between them. The CDR3 region has the DNA TGTGCCAGCAGCTTGAGGATTTATAATTCACCCCTCCACTTT. This sequence encodes CASSLRIYNSPLHF.

This clonotype was seen more than once but under ten times. The chain carries TRBV7-9 and TRBJ2-2; D is perhaps TRBD1 (6 bases). The germline V and J ends were trimmed by 5 bases and 7 bases, with 11 bases remaining between them. CDR3 length: 13 amino acids. Germline V gene lookup returns CDR1 SEHNR and CDR2 FQNEAQ (reference sequence). In nucleotides, the CDR3 is TGTGCCAGCAGCGATACAGGGATCGGGGAGCTGTTTTTT. Amino acids: CASSDTGIGELFF.

This clonotype was seen a handful of times. The chain uses TRBV5-1 and TRBJ2-2, with 7 positions matching TRBD1. Looked up from germline, CDR1 is SGHRS and CDR2 is YFSETQ. The junction had 4 bases not matched to a gene; V was cut back by 0 bases and J by 5 bases. This CDR3 spans 15 amino acids. CDR3 loop: CASSLGQGSTGELFF. CDR3 DNA sequence: TGCGCCAGCAGCTTGGGACAGGGATCAACCGGGGAGCTGTTTTTT.

Regarding this clonotype: The junction and the germline gene differ at one end; a read error may be behind it. The CDR3 is CASRVTGGIAAF. The CDR3 coding sequence is TGTGCCAGCAGAGTAACAGGGGGCATAGCGGCCTTC. J is TRBJ1-2 and V is TRBV2, with 9 bases lining up with TRBD1. Germline CDR1 SNHLY, CDR2 FYNNEI. The CDR3 has 12 residues.

The chain carries TRBV29-1 and TRBJ1-1; D unclear. CDR3 length: 14 amino acids. V lost 2 bases and J lost 2, with 12 bases in between. From germline, CDR1 is SQVTM and CDR2 ANQGSEA. As DNA, the CDR3 is TGCAGCGTTGAACTGGGAACAGTAAACACTGAAGCTTTCTTT. Translating it yields CSVELGTVNTEAFF.

Ten or more counts support this clonotype. The V call is TRBV14, the J call TRBJ2-5; D is unresolved. V gave up 2 bases and J gave up 3 bases, with 13 bases separating them. CDR1 and CDR2 from the germline V gene are SGHDN and FVKESK. This CDR3 has 15 residues. The chain's CDR3 is CASSQQPDGKETQYF. CDR3 nucleotide sequence: TGTGCCAGCAGCCAACAACCGGACGGAAAAGAGACCCAGTACTTC.

This clonotype was counted only a few times. The CDR3 protein is CASSPPTGVQDYGYTF. DNA of the CDR3: TGTGCCAGCAGCCCACCGACAGGGGTTCAAGACTATGGCTACACCTTC. The rearrangement links TRBV4-2 to TRBJ1-2; 8 nucleotides align to TRBD1. Losses at the gene ends were 4 bases for V and 3 bases for J; bases not matched to a gene: 10. The CDR3 sequence is 16 residues long. From germline, CDR1 is LGHNA and CDR2 YNFKEQ.